This T cell receptor (beta chain) was observed in a study of blood T cell repertoires in COVID-19. For the study at large: Samples taken during acute and convalescent COVID-19 were collected in the United States, Italy and Spain. The analysed material was cDNA or gDNA that came from T cells, B-cell-depleted T cells, or PBMCs.

V lost 1 base and J 2 bases, leaving 16 bases between the germline ends. Germline V gives CDR1 MGHRA, CDR2 YSYEKL. CDR3 size: 17 residues. Original processing methods: Amplifying reference gene primers gave estimates of nucleated cell counts. Assay: immunoSEQ multiplex PCR; the TCRdb copy retains only in-frame clones and omits some. D and trimming come from the DNA, and the V and J calls and clone size come from that table. The sample has about 61,000 clones, 70% to 80% seen once. The clonotype comes from an elderly man with active or convalescent COVID-19. The sequencing input was peripheral blood. The chain carries TRBV4-1 and TRBJ2-3; D perhaps matches TRBD2 (7 bases). The CDR3 protein is CASSQGLGGGPTDTQYF. The DNA for the CDR3 is TGCGCCAGCAGCCAAGGGTTAGGGGGAGGGCCCACAGATACGCAGTATTTT.